These 15 T cell receptor beta chains came from one sample sequenced in a study of Graves' ophthalmopathy and Graves' hyperthyroidism (dated by TCRdb to the late 2010s). Instrument used: Illumina HiSeq 2000. TCR beta CDR3 regions were amplified from RNA transcripts for repertoire sequencing. The first round of RT-PCR was done with HTBI primers and the Qiagen OneStep RT-PCR kit, and was followed by a second round of multiplex PCR, then size selection and purification. TCRdb redid the processing of the public reads, applying fastp at Q25 and MiXCR, and retained in-frame beta chains. Rows with one shared CDR3 protein collapse into an entry with the most common genes and DNA. Recorded for this sample are hundreds of thousands of distinct CDR3 sequences; approximately 15% of them occurred a single time. The ten largest clonotypes hold roughly 7% of the sample. The sequenced material came from peripheral blood. Receptors originate from a woman between 18 and 29 years old with stable Graves' hyperthyroidism. Donor details come from another sample of the same person, matched by shared clones.

This clonotype was counted ten times or more. The gene calls are TRBV6-1 and TRBJ2-7, with a tentative D call TRBD2 (6 bases). Germline values: CDR1 MNHNS, CDR2 SASEGT. This CDR3 comprises 13 residues. V was clipped by 7 bases and J by 1 base, with 11 bases between them. The CDR3 DNA is TGTGCCAGCACTGACGGGGGATCCTACGAGCAGTACTTC. Translated: CASTDGGSYEQYF.

This clonotype has ten or more counts. The CDR3 loop is CSAREPRVFGQYF. In DNA form, the CDR3 reads TGCAGTGCTAGAGAACCCAGGGTATTTGGCCAGTACTTC. The V and J genes are TRBV20-1 and TRBJ2-5; maybe TRBD1 (5 bases). With 0 bases removed from V and 10 bases from J, the gap between germline ends came to 15 bases. This CDR3 spans 13 amino acids. Germline CDR1 and CDR2: DFQATT and SNEGSKA (reference sequence).

This clonotype was seen many times. The rearrangement uses TRBV11-2 and TRBJ1-2; D is possibly TRBD1 (6 bases). Trimming shortened V by 5 bases and J by 5 bases, and 12 bases separated the two germline ends. Germline V gene lookup returns CDR1 SGHAT and CDR2 FQNNGV. The CDR3 runs to 13 residues. DNA of the CDR3: TGTGCCAGCAGCCGGACAGCCGTATATGGCTACACCTTC. Translating gives CASSRTAVYGYTF.

In its sample, this clonotype was seen many times. The rearrangement uses TRBV12-3 or TRBV12-4 and TRBJ2-5; D possibly corresponds to TRBD1 (5 bases). With 3 bases removed from V and 1 base from J, the gap between germline ends came to 12 bases. The CDR3 length is 15 residues. CDR3 sequence reads: CASSFSSTVQETQYF. The DNA for the CDR3 is TGTGCCAGCAGTTTTTCCTCGACAGTCCAAGAGACCCAGTACTTC.

This clonotype was seen only a few times. As DNA, the CDR3 is TGTGCCAGCAGCCCCGGGACGGTCTATAGCAATCAGCCCCAGCATTTT. Its translation is CASSPGTVYSNQPQHF. The chain carries TRBV12-3 or TRBV12-4 and TRBJ1-5; the D gene is possibly TRBD1 (5 bases). The CDR3 runs to 16 residues. Trimming took 6 bases from V and 0 from J, leaving 15 bases between them.

At least ten counts were recorded for this clonotype. The chain has TRBV5-8 and TRBJ1-5, with D possibly matching TRBD1 (5 bases). Looked up from germline, CDR1 is SGHTS and CDR2 is YDEGEE. The CDR3 covers 13 residues. V lost 4 bases and J 7 bases, leaving 12 bases between the germline ends. CDR3: CASSGWGDQPQHF. CDR3 bases: TGTGCCAGCAGCGGATGGGGGGACCAGCCCCAGCATTTT.

There are many counts of this clonotype. This chain uses TRBV19 with TRBJ2-7; 7 positions agree with TRBD2. CDR3 length: 16 residues. V trimming: 8 bases; J trimming: 0 bases; junction bases outside the gene matches: 13. Germline loops: CDR1 LNHDA, CDR2 SQIVND (reference sequence). The CDR3, as DNA: TGTGCCAGTCTGCTTTGGCGGGGGACTTACTCCTACGAGCAGTACTTC. Translation: CASLLWRGTYSYEQYF.

This clonotype occurred many times. The V and J genes are TRBV6-1 and TRBJ2-5; no firm D call. CDR3 length: 11 residues. In germline, CDR1 is MNHNS, CDR2 SASEGT. V was clipped by 3 bases and J by 5 bases, with 4 bases between them. CDR3 sequence (DNA): TGTGCCAGCAGTGATTGGGAGACCCAGTACTTC. Translating gives CASSDWETQYF.

This clonotype appeared many times. The conserved phenylalanine or tryptophan is not found at the CDR3 terminus, so this likely reflects a read error. The V gene is TRBV5-1, the J gene TRBJ1-1, with 9 bases matching TRBD1. CDR3 length: 14 amino acids. The V and J ends lost 4 bases and 5 bases, in that order; junction bases with no gene match: 6. The germline gives CDR1 SGHRS, CDR2 YFSETQ. The CDR3 is CASSPDRGGTEAFL. CDR3 DNA sequence: TGCGCCAGCAGCCCGGACAGGGGAGGGACTGAAGCTTTCCTT.

Many counts were recorded for this clonotype. J is TRBJ1-1 and V is TRBV6-1, with 8 bases that match TRBD1. The CDR3 contains 15 residues. Germline lookup yields CDR1 MNHNS and CDR2 SASEGT. The V segment lost 3 bases and the J segment 4 bases; nucleotides outside the gene matches: 7. Here the CDR3 reads CASSEKQGGGTEAFF. The CDR3 DNA follows: TGTGCCAGCAGTGAGAAACAGGGGGGGGGCACTGAAGCTTTCTTT.

This clonotype was picked up many times. The rearrangement links TRBV9 to TRBJ1-6; weak D call: TRBD1 (5 bases). Germline lookup yields CDR1 SGDLS and CDR2 YYNGEE. Trimming stripped 3 bases from V and 16 bases from J, with 20 bases between. The CDR3 length is 14 residues. Written as DNA, the CDR3 is TGTGCCAGCAGCGCTCTGGGGGACGTCGGAGATCTCCACTTT. This gives the protein CASSALGDVGDLHF.

Ten or more counts support this clonotype. J is TRBJ1-5 and V is TRBV2, with no clear D. Looked up from germline, CDR1 is SNHLY and CDR2 is FYNNEI. The germline V and J ends were trimmed by 6 bases and 4 bases, with 19 bases remaining between them. The CDR3 runs 16 residues. CDR3: CASRRTWEGGNQPQHF. As DNA, the CDR3 is TGTGCCAGCAGACGAACCTGGGAGGGAGGGAATCAGCCCCAGCATTTT.

Many counts were recorded for this clonotype. The rearrangement uses TRBV29-1 and TRBJ1-2; D is uncertain. In germline, CDR1 is SQVTM, CDR2 ANQGSEA. V lost 4 bases, J lost 7 bases, and 10 bases lay in between. The CDR3 is 11 amino acids. This chain's CDR3 is CSVAEGVGYTF. CDR3 nucleotides: TGCAGCGTTGCCGAGGGTGTTGGCTACACCTTC.

This clonotype was recorded at least ten times. This chain links TRBV12-3 or TRBV12-4 with TRBJ2-7; D possibly corresponds to TRBD2 (5 bases). Trimming pared 6 bases from V and 2 bases from J, leaving 17 bases between. The CDR3 consists of 15 residues. The CDR3 DNA reads TGTGCCAGCAGCCCCCCGGGAAGGGCTACCTACGAGCAGTACTTC. It specifies CASSPPGRATYEQYF.

This clonotype was counted at least ten times. The V call is TRBV7-3, the J call TRBJ2-3; 8 bases line up with TRBD2. Germline lookup yields CDR1 SGHTA and CDR2 FQGTGA. The CDR3 has 20 residues. Unmatched junction bases numbered 18, after V lost 1 base and J lost 3 bases. The CDR3 loop reads CASSLKVNSFGTRTTDTQYF. The CDR3 region has the DNA TGTGCCAGCAGCTTAAAAGTCAACTCTTTCGGGACTAGAACGACAGATACGCAGTATTTT.